This T cell receptor beta chain emerged from a study of identical twins. Whole-study results and caveats: Excess twin sharing in beta out-of-frame sequences was weaker.

The V and J ends lost 0 bases and 6 bases respectively, with 9 bases between them. This CDR3 region has 13 residues. CDR1 DFQATT and CDR2 SNEGSKA come from the germline V gene (reference sequence). Unique molecular identifiers were in the cDNA, with template-switch universal primer binding. TCRdb re-derived calls from the 5' RACE reads in MiXCR, one entry per CDR3 protein. The data hold a few hundred thousand distinct CDR3 sequences, with 8% to 9.5% observed a single time. This clonotype was counted between two and nine times. The antigen remains unidentified. This sample was shared with a second study, whose subject was yellow fever vaccine responses in identical twins.

Sequenced input: CD8+ T cells sorted from blood. The J gene is TRBJ1-5, the V gene TRBV20-1; a possible D gene is TRBD1 (5 bases). This TCR was sampled from a woman aged 18-30 years in good health. The CDR3 DNA reads TGCAGTGCTAGAGACGGGGGAGCTCAGCCCCAGCATTTT. This gives the protein CSARDGGAQPQHF.